These T cell receptor beta chains were read from a single sample in a study of cytomegalovirus exposure and HLA in healthy donors. Assay used: immunoSEQ multiplex PCR; TCRdb lists only in-frame clones, some missing. The sample contains around 150,000 clones, around four fifths of which appear only once. Input material: PBMCs. The receptors were sampled from a middle-aged man in good health and CMV-seronegative. Each CDR3 is given with its conserved first and last residue. A D gene is named only where the DNA matches it firmly. Clone size is shown for a subset of rows, as once, few, many or a class of expanded clone.

.	TRBV11-2	.	TRBJ2-7	TGTGCCAGCAGCTTAGGGACTACTTCCTACGAGCAGTACTTC	CASSLGTTSYEQYF
TRBD1	TRBV6-4	.	TRBJ1-1	TGTGCCATATACAGGGGGATGTCCCTACTGAGGAACACTGAAGCTTTCTTT	CAIYRGMSLLRNTEAFF
.	TRBV7-2	.	TRBJ1-2	TGTGCCAGCAGCTTAGCGGGGGGAGTCCGCTATGGCTACACCTTC	CASSLAGGVRYGYTF
TRBD1	TRBV5-1	.	TRBJ1-5	TGCGCCAGCAGCCCCGGACAGGACAGCAATCAGCCCCAGCATTTT	CASSPGQDSNQPQHF
.	TRBV19	few	TRBJ2-1	TGTGCCAGTAGTATTGACCTGGAGAATGAGCAGTTCTTC	CASSIDLENEQFF
.	TRBV18	.	TRBJ2-5	TGTGCCAGCTCACCTCCAGGGGTAGCCGAAGAGACCCAGTACTTC	CASSPPGVAEETQYF
TRBD2	TRBV11-2	.	TRBJ2-3	TGTGCCAGCAGCTCACAGGGACTAGCTGGCATCACAGATACGCAGTATTTT	CASSSQGLAGITDTQYF
TRBD2	TRBV19	.	TRBJ2-1	TGTGCCAGCGCACTAGCGGGAGACTCAAGGTCCTACAATGAGCAGTTCTTC	CASALAGDSRSYNEQFF
.	TRBV27	once	TRBJ1-1	TGTGCCAGCAGGACCCGGACCGGGCAGGGTCGTAATGAAGCTTTCTTT	CASRTRTGQGRNEAFF
.	TRBV28	.	TRBJ1-3	TGTGCCAGCAGTTTGCCGGGGGGCTCTGGAAACACCATATATTTT	CASSLPGGSGNTIYF
.	TRBV2	.	TRBJ1-3	TGTGCCAGCAGTCCCAGGATCTCTGGAAACACCATATATTTT	CASSPRISGNTIYF
TRBD2	TRBV5-1	.	TRBJ2-3	TGCGCCAGCAGCTTGACGGTTCTAGCGGGGGGTTTCACAGATACGCAGTATTTT	CASSLTVLAGGFTDTQYF
TRBD2	TRBV30	few	TRBJ2-3	TGTGCCTGGAGGGGACTAGCGGGAGTTGGCACAGATACGCAGTATTTT	CAWRGLAGVGTDTQYF
.	TRBV29-1	once	TRBJ1-5	TGCAGCGTTGACTCGGGGAACGATCAGCCCCAGCATTTT	CSVDSGNDQPQHF
.	TRBV9	.	TRBJ2-7	TGTGCCAGCAGCGTTGAGGGCATGAGCCACGAGCAGTACTTC	CASSVEGMSHEQYF
.	TRBV5-1	.	TRBJ2-3	TGCGCCAGCAGCTTGGCAGGGGCGAGCACAGATACGCAGTATTTT	CASSLAGASTDTQYF
TRBD2	TRBV2	.	TRBJ2-1	TGTGCCAGCAGTGAACTAGCGGCATTCAATGAGCAGTTCTTC	CASSELAAFNEQFF
TRBD1	TRBV27	.	TRBJ2-4	TGTGCCAGCAGTTTTGACAGGGGGGAAAACATTCAGTACTTC	CASSFDRGENIQYF
.	TRBV9	.	TRBJ1-3	TGTGCCAGCAGCGTAGAGGGGAACGGAAACACCATATATTTT	CASSVEGNGNTIYF
.	TRBV5-1	.	TRBJ2-1	TGCGCCAGCAGCCCAGGACACTCCAATGAGCAGTTCTTC	CASSPGHSNEQFF
TRBD2	TRBV7-2	.	TRBJ2-3	TGTGCCAGCCGACTAGCGGGGGGGGGAGATACGCAGTATTTT	CASRLAGGGDTQYF
TRBD1	TRBV18	.	TRBJ2-7	TGTGCCAGCTCAACCGGGACAGGAGGCTACGAGCAGTACTTC	CASSTGTGGYEQYF
TRBD1	TRBV5-6	once	TRBJ2-7	TGTGCCAGCAGCTTCTTTCAGGGGGCGAACGAGCAGTACTTC	CASSFFQGANEQYF
TRBD1	TRBV29-1	.	TRBJ1-5	TGCAGCGTTATGGACAGGGGCCTCGATCAGCCCCAGCATTTT	CSVMDRGLDQPQHF
.	TRBV21-1	.	TRBJ1-2	TGTGCCAGCTTGGGGGACAGGGAGGGCTACACCTTC	CASLGDREGYTF
TRBD1	TRBV2	.	TRBJ1-5	TGTGCCAGCAAGAAAGACAGGGGTAGGAGTCAGCCCCAGCATTTT	CASKKDRGRSQPQHF
.	TRBV11-2	few	TRBJ1-1	TGTGCCAGCAGGGGTTTGAAAGACAGAATGAACACTGAAGCTTTCTTT	CASRGLKDRMNTEAFF
.	TRBV6-5	once	TRBJ1-5	TGTGCCAGCAGGGGAGGGGGGGGCAGTCAGCCCCAGCATTTT	CASRGGGGSQPQHF
TRBD2	TRBV5-1	.	TRBJ2-3	TGCGCCAGCAGCTTGGTAGCGGGGGGTGCAGATACGCAGTATTTT	CASSLVAGGADTQYF
TRBD2	TRBV4-2	.	TRBJ2-5	TGTGCCAGCAGCCAAGCTAGCGGGGGGGCCGGAGAGACCCAGTACTTC	CASSQASGGAGETQYF
TRBD2	TRBV30	.	TRBJ2-1	TGTGCCTGGAGTGTGACTAGCGGGAGACTCATCAATGAGCAGTTCTTC	CAWSVTSGRLINEQFF
.	TRBV28	.	TRBJ1-3	TGTGCCAGCAGGGGACGGACAGAAGTAATCTCTGGAAACACCATATATTTT	CASRGRTEVISGNTIYF
.	TRBV11-3	.	TRBJ2-2	TGTGCCAGCAGCTTGGGCGGGTCGAACACCGGGGAGCTGTTTTTT	CASSLGGSNTGELFF
.	TRBV5-1	.	TRBJ2-2	TGCGCCAGCAGTAGGACAACCCAACCTTCGAACACCGGGGAGCTGTTTTTT	CASSRTTQPSNTGELFF
TRBD1	TRBV5-1	.	TRBJ1-1	TGCGCCAGCAGACCAGATCTAGACAGGGCAAACACTGAAGCTTTCTTT	CASRPDLDRANTEAFF
TRBD2	TRBV27	.	TRBJ2-5	TGTGCCAGCGGACTAGCGGGTTTGGAGACCCAGTACTTC	CASGLAGLETQYF
.	TRBV5-1	.	TRBJ2-4	TGCGCCAGCAGCCCCTCGCGGGCGGGCAAAAACATTCAGTACTTC	CASSPSRAGKNIQYF
.	TRBV27	.	TRBJ2-3	TGTGCCAGCAGTTTAAGGGGGGGGACGACAGATACGCAGTATTTT	CASSLRGGTTDTQYF
TRBD1	TRBV11-3	.	TRBJ2-7	TGTGCCAGCAGCTACGAGGGGGCTGGTTACTACGAGCAGTACTTC	CASSYEGAGYYEQYF
.	TRBV5-1	.	TRBJ2-6	TGCGCCAGCAGCTTGGGACACAGCCTAACCTCTGGGGCCAACGTCCTGACTTTC	CASSLGHSLTSGANVLTF
.	TRBV11-2	few	TRBJ1-4	TGTGCCAGCAGCTTAAGCGGCCAGGGGAATGAAAAACTGTTTTTT	CASSLSGQGNEKLFF
.	TRBV7-9	.	TRBJ2-7	TGTGCCAGCAGGCCGGTGGTGGGGGGACGATCCTACGAGCAGTACTTC	CASRPVVGGRSYEQYF
TRBD1	TRBV5-1	once	TRBJ1-4	TGCGCCAGCAGCTTGGTACAGGGGACTAATGAAAAACTGTTTTTT	CASSLVQGTNEKLFF
.	TRBV6-5	once	TRBJ1-2	TGTGCCAGCAGTTCTTCCTTGGGCCCCTATGGCTACACCTTC	CASSSSLGPYGYTF
.	TRBV7-8	few	TRBJ2-1	TGTGCCAGCACCCCCAGCTCCTACAATGAGCAGTTCTTC	CASTPSSYNEQFF
.	TRBV5-1	.	TRBJ2-2	TGCGCCAGCAGCTACGGGTCCAACACCGGGGAGCTGTTTTTT	CASSYGSNTGELFF
TRBD2	TRBV28	.	TRBJ2-1	TGTGCCAGCAGTCTACTCGGGCTAGCGGGAGGCAATGAGCAGTTCTTC	CASSLLGLAGGNEQFF
.	TRBV7-9	.	TRBJ2-7	TGTGCCAGCAGCCTTCTATCGACAGATCCCTACGAGCAGTACTTC	CASSLLSTDPYEQYF
.	TRBV28	.	TRBJ1-5	TGTGCCAGCAGTTTTCCGGGTTCGGGTAATCAGCCCCAGCATTTT	CASSFPGSGNQPQHF
TRBD2	TRBV6-4	.	TRBJ2-7	TGTGCCAGCAGTGTCTTCATGGGAGGGGAGCAGTACTTC	CASSVFMGGEQYF
.	TRBV6-6	few	TRBJ2-5	TGTGCCAGCAGGCAACAGGGAACAGAGACCCAGTACTTC	CASRQQGTETQYF
.	TRBV11-1	.	TRBJ2-2	TGTGCCAGCACCGGGGTCGGGGAGCTGTTTTTT	CASTGVGELFF
TRBD2	TRBV7-2	.	TRBJ2-1	TGTGCCAGCAGCTTAGATAGCGGGTCCCCGAATGAGCAGTTCTTC	CASSLDSGSPNEQFF
.	TRBV9	.	TRBJ2-5	TGTGCCAGCAGCGCGTCCGGGACGGGGGTAGGGGAGCAGTACTTC	CASSASGTGVGEQYF
TRBD2	TRBV9	.	TRBJ2-1	TGTGCCAGCAGCGTAGCCGCGGGAGCCCTTAGCTCCTACAATGAGCAGTTCTTC	CASSVAAGALSSYNEQFF
.	TRBV30	.	TRBJ2-1	TGTGCCTGGGGGGGTGATGGACAGCCAATCTTC	CAWGGDGQPIF
.	TRBV4-1	.	TRBJ2-7	TGCGCCAGCAGCCAGTTCCGGGAGCAGTACTTC	CASSQFREQYF
.	TRBV5-4	few	TRBJ2-3	TGTGCCAGCAGCTTGGAGCGGTCAGATACGCAGTATTTT	CASSLERSDTQYF
TRBD2	TRBV4-2	.	TRBJ2-7	TGTGCCAGCAGCCAGGGACTAGCGGGAGGACTCTACGAGCAGTACTTC	CASSQGLAGGLYEQYF